This T cell receptor beta chain was recorded in a study of beta chain features in type 1 diabetes. In regard to this clone: What it binds is unknown.

V dropped 4 bases and J dropped 8; count of bases not matched to a gene: 9. The CDR3 contains 15 residues. From germline, CDR1 is MNHNS and CDR2 SASEGT. Reverse transcription of all isolated RNA meant that expressed TCRB transcripts were sequenced. This table comes from immunoSEQ multiplex PCR, and its TCRdb copy is limited to in-frame clones, with some not included. The data hold 53,000 or so clones, with about three fifths observed a single time. Study-wide results and caveats: PCR could preferentially amplify shorter templates, alike in patients and controls. Type 1 diabetes patients had TCRB CDR3s that were shorter (moderately but significantly so) in all four CD4+ subsets.

The authors sorted CD4+ naive, central memory, regulatory and stem cell-like memory cells via CD45RO/CCR7/CD25/CD127/CD95/CD27. Specimen: stem cell memory CD4+ T cells from blood. This chain links TRBV6-1 with TRBJ2-1, with 9 bases lining up with TRBD1. The clonotype originates from a woman aged 25-40 years with type 1 diabetes. The CDR3 sequence: CASSGWTGAGDEQFF. The CDR3 region has the DNA TGTGCCAGCAGTGGTTGGACAGGGGCTGGAGATGAGCAGTTCTTC.